This T cell receptor (beta chain) was retrieved from a study of T cell repertoires in cytomegalovirus infection. The germline gives CDR1 MNHEY, CDR2 SVGEGT. The CDR3 covers 14 residues. V lost 6 bases, J lost 0 bases, and 8 bases lay in between. With respect to this clonotype: As yet, its antigen is unknown.

TCRdb reprocessed the reads via MiXCR and lists one record per CDR3 protein. The sample consists of 700,000 to 850,000 distinct CDR3 sequences, approximately 32% of them appearing once. The chain employs TRBV6-2 or TRBV6-3 and TRBJ2-2, with D perhaps TRBD2 (5 bases). The clonotype was recovered from a human donor in good health (CMV status not recorded). Some clones in this sample may be carry-over from other donors' samples. Specimen: cultured CD8+ T cells from PBMCs, collected from culture after CMV antigen stimulation. CDR3 sequence: CASSRGSNTGELFF. CDR3 DNA: TGTGCCAGCAGCAGAGGGTCGAACACCGGGGAGCTGTTTTTT.